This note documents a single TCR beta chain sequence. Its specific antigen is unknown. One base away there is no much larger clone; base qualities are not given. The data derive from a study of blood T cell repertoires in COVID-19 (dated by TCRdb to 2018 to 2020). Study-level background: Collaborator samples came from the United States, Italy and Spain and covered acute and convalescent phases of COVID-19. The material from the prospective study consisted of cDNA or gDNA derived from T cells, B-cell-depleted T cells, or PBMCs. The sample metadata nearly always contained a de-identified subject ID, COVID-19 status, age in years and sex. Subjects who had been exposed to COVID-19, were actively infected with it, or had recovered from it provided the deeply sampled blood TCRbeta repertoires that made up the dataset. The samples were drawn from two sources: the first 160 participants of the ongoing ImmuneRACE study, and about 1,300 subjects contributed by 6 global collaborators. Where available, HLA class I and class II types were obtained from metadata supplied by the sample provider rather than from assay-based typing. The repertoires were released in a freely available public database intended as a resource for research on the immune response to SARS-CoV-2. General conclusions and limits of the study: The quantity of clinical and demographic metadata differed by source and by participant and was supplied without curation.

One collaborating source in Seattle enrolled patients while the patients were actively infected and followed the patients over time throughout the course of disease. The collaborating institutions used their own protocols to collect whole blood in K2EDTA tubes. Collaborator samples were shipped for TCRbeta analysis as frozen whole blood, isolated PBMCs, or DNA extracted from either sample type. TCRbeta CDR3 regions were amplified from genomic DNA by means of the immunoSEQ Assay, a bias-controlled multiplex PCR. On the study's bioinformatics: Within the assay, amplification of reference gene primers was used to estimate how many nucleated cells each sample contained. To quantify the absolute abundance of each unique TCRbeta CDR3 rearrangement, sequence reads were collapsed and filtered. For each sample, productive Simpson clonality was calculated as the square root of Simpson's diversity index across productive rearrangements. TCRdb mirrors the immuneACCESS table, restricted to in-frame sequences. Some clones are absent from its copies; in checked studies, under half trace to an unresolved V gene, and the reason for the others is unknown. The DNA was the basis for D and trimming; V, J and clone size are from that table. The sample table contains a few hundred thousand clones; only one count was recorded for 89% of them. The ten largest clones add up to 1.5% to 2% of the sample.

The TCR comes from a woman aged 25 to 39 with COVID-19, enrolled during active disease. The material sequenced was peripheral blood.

The CDR3 protein sequence reads: CASSRDRETEAFF. The DNA sequence reads TGTGCCAGCAGCCGAGACAGGGAAACTGAAGCTTTCTTT. The chain couples TRBV6-5 to TRBJ1-1; 7 central bases correspond to TRBD1. V has 6 bases trimmed and J has 5 bases trimmed; junction bases matching no gene number 6. The germline V gene provides CDR1 MNHEY and CDR2 SVGAGI. The CDR3 runs 13 residues from the cysteine to the phenylalanine. This entry keeps only the CDR3 DNA: 39 bases, framed from base 1.